Shown below are 10 T cell receptor beta chains from a single sample sequenced in a study of blood T cell repertoires in COVID-19. Libraries were prepared by immunoSEQ multiplex PCR; TCRdb keeps only in-frame clonotypes and omits some of them. The table shows 30,000 to 50,000 clones, with about nine tenths occurring only once. The sequenced sample was peripheral blood. All receptors derive from a middle-aged man with active or convalescent COVID-19.

J is TRBJ1-2 and V is TRBV18; 10 nucleotides align to TRBD1. Losses at the gene ends were 0 bases for V and 8 bases for J; bases not matched to a gene: 3. CDR3 length: 14 amino acids. The germline gives CDR1 KGHSH, CDR2 LQKENI. The CDR3 loop reads CASSPPRDRGGYTF. As DNA, the CDR3 is TGTGCCAGCTCACCACCCCGGGACAGGGGCGGCTACACCTTC.

This chain joins TRBV5-1 and TRBJ2-3; unclear D gene. With 1 base removed from V and 1 base from J, the gap between germline ends came to 7 bases. The germline V gene encodes CDR1 SGHRS and CDR2 YFSETQ. This CDR3 region has 14 residues. The CDR3 DNA is TGCGCCAGCAGCTTGCGGGTCCGCACAGATACGCAGTATTTT. Translated: CASSLRVRTDTQYF.

This chain joins TRBV7-9 and TRBJ2-7; 7 bases are shared with TRBD2. V gave up 4 bases and J gave up 1 base; unmatched junction bases: 16. Per the germline V gene, CDR1 is SEHNR and CDR2 is FQNEAQ (reference sequence). The CDR3 consists of 18 residues. The CDR3 is CASSSTSGRGAGSYEQYF. The CDR3, as DNA: TGTGCCAGCAGCTCCACATCCGGCCGGGGAGCGGGGTCCTACGAGCAGTACTTC.

The gene calls are TRBV7-9 and TRBJ2-3; 15 bases fit TRBD2. Germline assignment: CDR1 SEHNR and CDR2 FQNEAQ (reference sequence). With 8 bases clipped from V and 10 bases from J, the junction kept 13 bases outside the gene matches. This CDR3 has 16 amino acids. The CDR3 reads CASGEKGLAGGNAQYF. The CDR3 DNA reads TGTGCCAGCGGCGAAAAGGGACTAGCGGGGGGCAATGCGCAGTATTTT.

This chain links TRBV7-9 with TRBJ1-1, with a weak D call TRBD1 (6 bases). Deletions cut 6 bases from V and 1 base from J, with 9 bases between. This CDR3 has 13 amino acids. The germline CDR1 and CDR2 sequences are SEHNR and FQNEAQ (reference sequence). CDR3 nucleotide sequence: TGTGCCAGCAGGGACAGAGCGAACACTGAAGCTTTCTTT. It codes for CASRDRANTEAFF.

V usage is TRBV5-1 and J usage is TRBJ1-1; D is ambiguous. The CDR3 has 14 amino acids. Trimming took 0 bases from V and 4 from J, leaving 10 bases between them. Germline values: CDR1 SGHRS, CDR2 YFSETQ. CDR3 loop: CASSLDRSGTEAFF. CDR3 bases: TGCGCCAGCAGCTTGGACAGAAGTGGCACTGAAGCTTTCTTT.

The genes are TRBV25-1 and TRBJ1-4, with D unclear. There are 14 residues in the CDR3. Trimming left V 4 bases short and J 5 bases short, with 11 bases between. Germline assignment: CDR1 MGHDK and CDR2 SYGVNS. The CDR3 sequence is CASSAPSRNEKLFF. The CDR3, as DNA: TGTGCCAGCAGTGCCCCTAGTAGGAATGAAAAACTGTTTTTT.

The sample holds one count of this clone. The rearrangement joins TRBV7-2 to TRBJ1-1; the D gene is possibly TRBD1 (6 bases). Germline lookup yields CDR1 SGHTA and CDR2 FQGNSA. Trimming pared 6 bases from V and 0 bases from J, leaving 11 bases between. The CDR3 has 14 amino acids. DNA for the CDR3: TGTGCCAGCAGAAAGGGGGTCGTGAACACTGAAGCTTTCTTT. Amino acids: CASRKGVVNTEAFF.

CDR3 region: CASSLSFSDTQYF. The DNA of the CDR3 is TGTGCCAGCAGTTTGAGTTTCTCAGATACGCAGTATTTT. This chain joins TRBV2 and TRBJ2-3; D remains ambiguous. The CDR3 has 13 amino acids. V was shortened by 5 bases and J by 4 bases, with 10 bases between the two germline ends. In germline, CDR1 is SNHLY, CDR2 FYNNEI.

V and J are TRBV5-1 and TRBJ2-1, with TRBD2 matching over 12 bases. J lost 9 bases, V lost 5 bases, and 12 bases had no gene match. Germline V CDR1 and CDR2: SGHRS, YFSETQ. The CDR3 runs to 16 residues. CDR3 sequence (DNA): TGCGCCAGCAGTTCAGATCCCACTAGCGGGGGGCTTGAGCAGTTCTTC. This codes for CASSSDPTSGGLEQFF.